The sequence of this TCR beta chain was determined in a study of cytomegalovirus exposure and HLA in healthy donors. The PCR ran on 60 Vbeta and 13 Jbeta primers. Profiling relied on immunoSEQ multiplex PCR, and the TCRdb table lists in-frame clones only, not all of them. The data contain about 160,000 clones, around three quarters of them seen just once; the ten biggest clones take up roughly 1%. The study, taken as a whole, reports: The listing of roughly 160 TCR beta chains classed them as cytomegalovirus-associated. What a later analysis reportedly showed was that an Asian-associated ancestry cluster had fewer N-insertions than the roughly 670-donor mean. The sole available immune exposure information was CMV serostatus. TCR beta V- and J-gene trimming, according to a later analysis, was linked to a missense DCLRE1C variant.

Points on this clone: Its target is unknown.

J gave up 3 bases and V 6 bases, and 4 bases lay outside the gene matches. The CDR3 length is 13 residues. Looked up from germline, CDR1 is SNHLY and CDR2 is FYNNEI. The rearrangement joins TRBV2 to TRBJ2-7; 8 bases agree with TRBD2. The sequence came from a woman aged 40 to 50 in good health and CMV-seronegative. The sequencing input was PBMCs. The CDR3 DNA reads as TGTGCCAGCAGGGGACTAGGATTCTACGAGCAGTACTTC. Encoded protein: CASRGLGFYEQYF.